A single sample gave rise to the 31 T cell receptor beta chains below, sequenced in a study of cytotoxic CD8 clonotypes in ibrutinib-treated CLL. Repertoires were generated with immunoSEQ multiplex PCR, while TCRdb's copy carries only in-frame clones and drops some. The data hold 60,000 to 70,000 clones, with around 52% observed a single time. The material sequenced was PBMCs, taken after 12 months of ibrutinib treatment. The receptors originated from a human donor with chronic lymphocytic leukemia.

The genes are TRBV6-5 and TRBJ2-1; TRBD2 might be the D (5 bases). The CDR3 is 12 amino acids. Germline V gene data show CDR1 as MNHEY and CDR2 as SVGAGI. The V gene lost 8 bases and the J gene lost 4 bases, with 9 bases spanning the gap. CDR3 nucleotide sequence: TGTGCCAGCGGGAGCAGTTACAATGAGCAGTTCTTC. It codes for CASGSSYNEQFF.

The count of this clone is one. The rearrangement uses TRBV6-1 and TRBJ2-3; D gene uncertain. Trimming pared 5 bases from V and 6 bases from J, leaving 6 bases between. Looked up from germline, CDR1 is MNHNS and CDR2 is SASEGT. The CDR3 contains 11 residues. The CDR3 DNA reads TGTGCCAGCAGTTTGCTGGATACGCAGTATTTT. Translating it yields CASSLLDTQYF.

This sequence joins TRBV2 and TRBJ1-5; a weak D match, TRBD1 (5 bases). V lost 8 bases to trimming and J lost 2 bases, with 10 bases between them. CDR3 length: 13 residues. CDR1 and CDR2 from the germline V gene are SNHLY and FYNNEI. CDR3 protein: CASGWDGNQPQHF. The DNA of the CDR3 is TGTGCCAGCGGATGGGACGGCAATCAGCCCCAGCATTTT.

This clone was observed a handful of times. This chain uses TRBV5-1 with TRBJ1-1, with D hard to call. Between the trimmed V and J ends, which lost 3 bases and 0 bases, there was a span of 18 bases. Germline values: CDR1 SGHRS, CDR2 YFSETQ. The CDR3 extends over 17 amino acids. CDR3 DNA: TGCGCCAGCAGCTCCGGGCTACTGACTCTGATGAACACTGAAGCTTTCTTT. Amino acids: CASSSGLLTLMNTEAFF. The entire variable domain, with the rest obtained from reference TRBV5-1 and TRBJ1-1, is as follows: KAGVTQTPRYLIKTRGQQVTLSCSPISGHRSVSWYQQTPGQGLQFLFEYFSETQRNKGNFPGRFSGRQFSNSRSEMNVSTLELGDSALYLCASSSGLLTLMNTEAFFGQGTRLTVV.

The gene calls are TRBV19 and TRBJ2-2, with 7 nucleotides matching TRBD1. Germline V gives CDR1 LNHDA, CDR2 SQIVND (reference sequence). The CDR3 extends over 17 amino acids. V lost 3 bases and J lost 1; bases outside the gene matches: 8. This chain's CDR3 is CASSISGRTGNTGELFF. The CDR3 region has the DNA TGTGCCAGTAGTATTTCAGGGCGGACAGGGAACACCGGGGAGCTGTTTTTT. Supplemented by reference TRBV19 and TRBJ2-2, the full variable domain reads DGGITQSPKYLFRKEGQNVTLSCEQNLNHDAMYWYRQDPGQGLRLIYYSQIVNDFQKGDIAEGYSVSREKKESFPLTVTSAQKNPTAFYLCASSISGRTGNTGELFFGEGSRLTVL.

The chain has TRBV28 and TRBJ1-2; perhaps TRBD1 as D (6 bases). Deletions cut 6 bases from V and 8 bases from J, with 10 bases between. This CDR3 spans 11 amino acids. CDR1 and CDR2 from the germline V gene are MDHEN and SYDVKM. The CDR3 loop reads CASRQGWGYTF. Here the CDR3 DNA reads TGTGCCAGCAGACAGGGTTGGGGCTACACCTTC.

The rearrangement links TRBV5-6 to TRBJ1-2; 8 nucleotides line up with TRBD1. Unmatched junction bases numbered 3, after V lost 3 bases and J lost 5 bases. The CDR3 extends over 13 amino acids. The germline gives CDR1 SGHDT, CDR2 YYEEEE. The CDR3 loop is CASSSDRDYGYTF. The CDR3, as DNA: TGTGCCAGCAGCTCGGACAGGGATTATGGCTACACCTTC.

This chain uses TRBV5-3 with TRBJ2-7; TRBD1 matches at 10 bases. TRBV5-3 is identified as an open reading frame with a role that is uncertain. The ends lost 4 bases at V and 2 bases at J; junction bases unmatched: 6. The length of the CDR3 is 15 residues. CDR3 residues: CARSAGQGVTYEQYV. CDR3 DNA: TGTGCCAGAAGCGCCGGACAGGGGGTGACCTACGAGCAGTACGTC.

The CDR3 spells CASSPGAGGPYEQYV. CDR3 sequence (DNA): TGTGCCAGCAGCCCAGGCGCGGGGGGGCCCTACGAGCAGTACGTC. The chain carries TRBV5-6 and TRBJ2-7, with TRBD2 matching over 9 bases. Germline V CDR1 and CDR2: SGHDT, YYEEEE. After removal of 4 bases from V and 2 bases from J, the junction contained 7 bases not matched to a gene. The length of the CDR3 is 15 residues.

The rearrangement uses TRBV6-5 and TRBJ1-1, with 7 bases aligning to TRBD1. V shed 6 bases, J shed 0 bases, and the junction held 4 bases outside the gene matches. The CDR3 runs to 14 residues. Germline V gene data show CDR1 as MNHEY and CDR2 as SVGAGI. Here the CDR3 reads CASSWDSMNTEAFF. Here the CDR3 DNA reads TGTGCCAGCAGCTGGGACAGCATGAACACTGAAGCTTTCTTT.

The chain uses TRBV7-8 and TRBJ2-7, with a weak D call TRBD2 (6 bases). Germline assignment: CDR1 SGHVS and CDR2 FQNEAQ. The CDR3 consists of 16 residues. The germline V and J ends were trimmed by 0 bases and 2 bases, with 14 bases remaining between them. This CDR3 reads CASSLAGGVRAYEQYF. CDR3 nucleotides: TGTGCCAGCAGCTTAGCGGGGGGAGTTAGAGCCTACGAGCAGTACTTC.

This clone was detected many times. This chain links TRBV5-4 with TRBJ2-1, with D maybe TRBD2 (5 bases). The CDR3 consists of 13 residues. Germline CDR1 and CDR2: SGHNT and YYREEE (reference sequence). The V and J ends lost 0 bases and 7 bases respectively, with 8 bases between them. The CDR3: CASSLVGENEQFF. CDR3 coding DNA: TGTGCCAGCAGCTTGGTTGGGGAGAATGAGCAGTTCTTC.

The CDR3 region has the DNA TGTGCCAGTAGTATAGACTCCGAGCAGTTCTTC. This gives the protein CASSIDSEQFF. The genes are TRBV19 and TRBJ2-1; D not certain. The CDR3 sequence is 11 residues long. Germline V gene data show CDR1 as LNHDA and CDR2 as SQIVND (reference sequence). V gave up 0 bases and J gave up 10 bases, with 4 bases separating them.

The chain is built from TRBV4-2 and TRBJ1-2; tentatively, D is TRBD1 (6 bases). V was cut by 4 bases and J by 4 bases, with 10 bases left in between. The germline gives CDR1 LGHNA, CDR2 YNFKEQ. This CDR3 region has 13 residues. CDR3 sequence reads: CASSRGQLYGYTF. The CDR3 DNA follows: TGTGCCAGCAGCCGCGGACAGCTCTATGGCTACACCTTC.

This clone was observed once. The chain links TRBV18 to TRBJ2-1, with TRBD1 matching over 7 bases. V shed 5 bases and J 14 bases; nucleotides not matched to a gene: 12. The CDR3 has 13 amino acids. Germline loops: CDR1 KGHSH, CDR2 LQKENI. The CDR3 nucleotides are TGTGCCAGCTCAACAGACAGGGCCGGTTATGAGTTCTTC. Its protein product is CASSTDRAGYEFF. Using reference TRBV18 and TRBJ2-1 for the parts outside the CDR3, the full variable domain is NAGVMQNPRHLVRRRGQEARLRCSPMKGHSHVYWYRQLPEEGLKFMVYLQKENIIDESGMPKERFSAEFPKEGPSILRIQQVVRGDSAAYFCASSTDRAGYEFFGPGTRLTVL.

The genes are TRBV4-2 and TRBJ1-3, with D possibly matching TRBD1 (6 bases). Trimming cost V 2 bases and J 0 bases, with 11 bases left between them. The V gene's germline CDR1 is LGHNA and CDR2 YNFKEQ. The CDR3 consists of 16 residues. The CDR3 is CASSQLRTVSGNTIYF. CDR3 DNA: TGTGCCAGCAGCCAATTAAGGACAGTCTCTGGAAACACCATATATTTT.

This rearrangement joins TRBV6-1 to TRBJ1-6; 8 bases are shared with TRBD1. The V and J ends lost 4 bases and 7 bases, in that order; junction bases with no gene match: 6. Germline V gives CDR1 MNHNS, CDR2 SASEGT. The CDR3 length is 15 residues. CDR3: CASSARQGTNSPLHF. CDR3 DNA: TGTGCCAGCAGTGCACGACAGGGGACGAATTCACCCCTCCACTTT.

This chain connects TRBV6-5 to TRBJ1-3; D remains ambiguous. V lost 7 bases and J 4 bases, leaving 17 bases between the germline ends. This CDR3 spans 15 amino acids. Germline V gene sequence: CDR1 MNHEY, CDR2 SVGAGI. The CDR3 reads CASNGRGPSGNTIYF. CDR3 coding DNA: TGTGCCAGCAACGGGAGAGGACCGTCCGGAAACACCATATATTTT.

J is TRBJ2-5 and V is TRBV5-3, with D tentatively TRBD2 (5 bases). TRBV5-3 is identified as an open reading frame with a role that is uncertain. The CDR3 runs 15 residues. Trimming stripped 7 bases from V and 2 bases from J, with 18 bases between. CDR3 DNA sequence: TGTGCCAGATCCCTCCCCTACGGGGAACAAGAGACCCAGTACTTC. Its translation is CARSLPYGEQETQYF.

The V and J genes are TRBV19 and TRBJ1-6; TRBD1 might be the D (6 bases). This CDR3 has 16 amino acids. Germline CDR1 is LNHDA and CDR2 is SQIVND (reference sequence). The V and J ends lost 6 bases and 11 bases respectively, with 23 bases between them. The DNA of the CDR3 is TGTGCCAGTAGACAGACCGGGACACGAAGTATAGCACCCCTCCACTTT. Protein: CASRQTGTRSIAPLHF.

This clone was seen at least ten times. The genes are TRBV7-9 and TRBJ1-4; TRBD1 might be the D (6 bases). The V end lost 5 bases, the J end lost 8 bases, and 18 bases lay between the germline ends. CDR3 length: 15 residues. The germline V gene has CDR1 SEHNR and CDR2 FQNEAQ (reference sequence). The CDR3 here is CASSPTGGVGEKLFF. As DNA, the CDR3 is TGTGCCAGCAGCCCGACGGGGGGCGTGGGGGAAAAACTGTTTTTT.

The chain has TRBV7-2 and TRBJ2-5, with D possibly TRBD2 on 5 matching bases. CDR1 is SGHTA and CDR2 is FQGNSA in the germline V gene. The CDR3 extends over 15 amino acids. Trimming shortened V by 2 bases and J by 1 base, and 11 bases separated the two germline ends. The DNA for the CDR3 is TGTGCCAGCAGCTTATTCCAGAGGGCCCAAGAGACCCAGTACTTC. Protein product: CASSLFQRAQETQYF.

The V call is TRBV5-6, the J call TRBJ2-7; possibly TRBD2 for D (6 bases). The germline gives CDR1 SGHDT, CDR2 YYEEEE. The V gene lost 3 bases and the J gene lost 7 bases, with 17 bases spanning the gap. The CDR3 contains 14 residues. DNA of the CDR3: TGTGCCAGCAGCTGGCTAGCGAGGCCTACAGAGCAGTACTTC. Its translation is CASSWLARPTEQYF.

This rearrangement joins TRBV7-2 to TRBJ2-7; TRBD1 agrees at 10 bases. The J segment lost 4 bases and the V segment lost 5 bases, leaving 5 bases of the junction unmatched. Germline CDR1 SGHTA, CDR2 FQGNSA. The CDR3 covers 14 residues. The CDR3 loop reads CASSLGTGEYEQYF. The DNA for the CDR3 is TGTGCCAGCAGCCTAGGGACAGGGGAGTACGAGCAGTACTTC. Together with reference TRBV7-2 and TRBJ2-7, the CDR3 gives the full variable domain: GAGVSQSPSNKVTEKGKDVELRCDPISGHTALYWYRQSLGQGLEFLIYFQGNSAPDKSGLPSDRFSAERTGGSVSTLTIQRTQQEDSAVYLCASSLGTGEYEQYFGPGTRLTVT.

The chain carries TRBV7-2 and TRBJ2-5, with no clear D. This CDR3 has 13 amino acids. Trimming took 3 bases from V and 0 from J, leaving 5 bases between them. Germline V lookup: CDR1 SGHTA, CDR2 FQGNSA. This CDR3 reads CASSLQYQETQYF. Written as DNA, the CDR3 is TGTGCCAGCAGCTTGCAGTACCAAGAGACCCAGTACTTC.

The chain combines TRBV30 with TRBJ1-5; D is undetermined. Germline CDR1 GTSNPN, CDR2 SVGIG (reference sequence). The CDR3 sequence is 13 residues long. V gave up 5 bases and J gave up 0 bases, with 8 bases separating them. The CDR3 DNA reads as TGTGCCTGGGAGAGGGATAGCAATCAGCCCCAGCATTTT. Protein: CAWERDSNQPQHF.

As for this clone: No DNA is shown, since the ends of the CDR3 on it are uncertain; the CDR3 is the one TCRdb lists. CDR3: CASSRRGRGLSWEQYV. V gene TRBV5-8 combines with J gene TRBJ2-7; the D call in the table, TRBD2, was not verified against the DNA. Termini included, the CDR3 measures 16 amino acids. Germline V gives CDR1 SGHTS, CDR2 YDEGEE.

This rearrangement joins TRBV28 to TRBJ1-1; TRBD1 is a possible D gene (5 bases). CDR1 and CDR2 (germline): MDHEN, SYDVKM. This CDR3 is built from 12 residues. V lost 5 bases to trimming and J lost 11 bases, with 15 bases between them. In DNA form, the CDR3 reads TGTGCCAGCAGTCTGGGGACCATTAGGGCTTTCTTT. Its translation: CASSLGTIRAFF. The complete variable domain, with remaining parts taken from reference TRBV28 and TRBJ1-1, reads DVKVTQSSRYLVKRTGEKVFLECVQDMDHENMFWYRQDPGLGLRLIYFSYDVKMKEKGDIPEGYSVSREKKERFSLILESASTNQTSMYLCASSLGTIRAFFGQGTRLTVV.

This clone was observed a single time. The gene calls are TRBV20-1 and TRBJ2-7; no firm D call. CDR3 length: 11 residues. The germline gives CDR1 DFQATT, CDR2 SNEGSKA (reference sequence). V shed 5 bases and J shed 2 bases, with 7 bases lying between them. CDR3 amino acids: CSAPEAYEQYF. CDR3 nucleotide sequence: TGCAGTGCTCCGGAAGCCTACGAGCAGTACTTC.

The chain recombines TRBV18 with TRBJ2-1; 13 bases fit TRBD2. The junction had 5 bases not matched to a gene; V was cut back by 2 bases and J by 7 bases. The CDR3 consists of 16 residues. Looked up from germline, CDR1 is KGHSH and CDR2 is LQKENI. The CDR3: CASSPEGLAGRNEQFF. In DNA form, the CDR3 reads TGTGCCAGCTCACCAGAGGGACTAGCGGGGCGAAATGAGCAGTTCTTC.

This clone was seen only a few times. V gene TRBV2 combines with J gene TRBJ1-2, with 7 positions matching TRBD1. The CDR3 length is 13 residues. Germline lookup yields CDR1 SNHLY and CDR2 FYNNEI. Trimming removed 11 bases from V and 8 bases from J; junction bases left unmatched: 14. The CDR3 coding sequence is TGTGCCGGGGGGGACAGCCCGGGACCAGGCTACACCTTC. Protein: CAGGDSPGPGYTF.